These 19 T cell receptor beta chains were all obtained from the same sample, sequenced in a study of intratumoral heterogeneity in liver cancer. The library was built by means of the immunoSEQ multiplex PCR assay. Here the immuneACCESS table is served through TCRdb, limited to in-frame sequences with V and J called. Missing clones are a known gap in these copies; in checked studies unresolved V genes cover under half, and the rest lacks a known reason. This sample gives 6,000 to 8,500 clones in total; roughly 52% of them show up just once. The ten largest clones capture approximately 14% of the sample. Samples labelled H were derived from distinct, geographically separated regions of the hepatocellular carcinoma nodule. This sample comprised tumor tissue, obtained before any cancer treatment. These receptors all stem from a man between 70 and 80 years old with hepatocellular carcinoma.

This clone is medium-sized within its sample. The chain uses TRBV5-1 and TRBJ2-1, with 13 bases lining up with TRBD2. Germline V gene sequence: CDR1 SGHRS, CDR2 YFSETQ. The length of the CDR3 is 14 residues. J gave up 8 bases and V 8 bases, and 7 bases lay outside the gene matches. The CDR3 region has the DNA TGCGCCAGTAGGACTAGCGGGGGAAGGGATGAGCAGTTCTTC. Protein: CASRTSGGRDEQFF. The complete variable domain, with remaining parts taken from reference TRBV5-1 and TRBJ2-1, reads KAGVTQTPRYLIKTRGQQVTLSCSPISGHRSVSWYQQTPGQGLQFLFEYFSETQRNKGNFPGRFSGRQFSNSRSEMNVSTLELGDSALYLCASRTSGGRDEQFFGPGTRLTVL.

The genes are TRBV7-3 and TRBJ2-1; 9 bases line up with TRBD1. This CDR3 contains 15 residues. Trimming at V came to 4 bases and at J to 8 bases, leaving 9 bases not matched to a gene. The germline CDR1 and CDR2 sequences are SGHTA and FQGTGA. CDR3 residues: CASSSWDRVGDEQFF. CDR3 DNA: TGTGCCAGCAGCTCCTGGGACAGGGTTGGCGATGAGCAGTTCTTC.

The chain links TRBV9 to TRBJ2-1; D is undetermined. V lost 3 bases, J lost 8 bases, and 6 bases lay in between. The CDR3 length is 11 residues. Germline V gives CDR1 SGDLS, CDR2 YYNGEE. The CDR3 is CASSERYEQFF. The CDR3 DNA sequence: TGTGCCAGCAGCGAGAGGTATGAGCAGTTCTTC.

This chain links TRBV2 with TRBJ2-3; TRBD1 agrees at 7 bases. Germline V gene data show CDR1 as SNHLY and CDR2 as FYNNEI. Unmatched junction bases numbered 3, after V lost 6 bases and J lost 0 bases. The CDR3 sequence is 14 residues long. The DNA of the CDR3 is TGTGCCAGCAGGGGACAGCCGAGCACAGATACGCAGTATTTT. This sequence encodes CASRGQPSTDTQYF.

Sample share makes this clone medium-sized. The V gene is TRBV18, the J gene TRBJ1-1; 7 bases map to TRBD1. The CDR3 has 15 amino acids. Trimming took 1 base from V and 1 from J; bases not matched to a gene: 3. Looked up from germline, CDR1 is KGHSH and CDR2 is LQKENI. CDR3: CASSPRTGGNTEAFF. CDR3 DNA: TGTGCCAGCTCACCACGGACAGGAGGGAACACTGAAGCTTTCTTT.

V and J are TRBV18 and TRBJ1-2; D call uncertain. Germline V gives CDR1 KGHSH, CDR2 LQKENI. This CDR3 contains 13 residues. Deletions cut 0 bases from V and 5 bases from J, with 7 bases between. The CDR3 loop is CASSPPGRYGYTF. CDR3 in DNA: TGTGCCAGCTCACCACCAGGGAGGTATGGCTACACCTTC.

This clone has just one count. This chain joins TRBV5-6 and TRBJ1-1, with 9 nucleotides matching TRBD1. CDR3 length: 16 amino acids. Germline lookup yields CDR1 SGHDT and CDR2 YYEEEE. Trimming at V came to 4 bases and at J to 1 base, leaving 8 bases not matched to a gene. DNA of the CDR3: TGTGCCAGCAGCCGGGACAGGGATTTGTCGAACACTGAAGCTTTCTTT. It yields the protein CASSRDRDLSNTEAFF. Full variable domain (remainder filled in from reference TRBV5-6 and TRBJ1-1): DAGVTQSPTHLIKTRGQQVTLRCSPKSGHDTVSWYQQALGQGPQFIFQYYEEEERQRGNFPDRFSGHQFPNYSSELNVNALLLGDSALYLCASSRDRDLSNTEAFFGQGTRLTVV.

The genes are TRBV7-9 and TRBJ2-4; no definite D call. Germline CDR1 reads SEHNR; CDR2 reads FQNEAQ (reference sequence). The V end was cut by 1 base, the J end by 6 bases, with 10 bases between. The CDR3 length is 14 residues. CDR3 sequence: CASSLEVMGNIQYF. In DNA form, the CDR3 reads TGTGCCAGCAGCTTAGAAGTCATGGGAAACATTCAGTACTTC.

The chain carries TRBV5-1 and TRBJ1-1; 7 bases match TRBD1. The germline gives CDR1 SGHRS, CDR2 YFSETQ. This CDR3 has 15 amino acids. The V gene end was trimmed by 3 bases and the J gene end by 6 bases; junction bases not matched to a gene: 11. The CDR3 spells CASSSTGVLDAEAFF. The CDR3 region has the DNA TGCGCCAGCAGCTCCACAGGGGTGTTGGATGCTGAAGCTTTCTTT.

This clone showed up just a few times. The chain joins TRBV7-9 to TRBJ1-2, with 10 bases fitting TRBD1. J was trimmed by 10 bases and V by 7 bases; bases with no gene match: 21. This CDR3 is built from 17 residues. Germline CDR1 is SEHNR and CDR2 is FQNEAQ (reference sequence). Here the CDR3 DNA reads TGTGCCAGCACCCAGAGCGTACGTCCGGGACAGGGGTCATCCTACACCTTC. Protein: CASTQSVRPGQGSSYTF.

The chain couples TRBV27 to TRBJ1-3; D gene uncertain. The length of the CDR3 is 13 residues. Germline assignment: CDR1 MNHEY and CDR2 SMNVEV (reference sequence). Trimming left V 4 bases short and J 4 bases short, with 8 bases between. The chain's CDR3 is CASSSAGGNTIYF. DNA of the CDR3: TGTGCCAGCAGTTCAGCAGGAGGAAACACCATATATTTT.

This chain connects TRBV11-2 to TRBJ2-2, with D perhaps TRBD2 (6 bases). Germline loops: CDR1 SGHAT, CDR2 FQNNGV. The CDR3 is made up of 15 amino acids. V was trimmed by 1 base and J by 4 bases, leaving 10 bases between them. The CDR3 is CASSLGEVVTGELFF. The CDR3 coding sequence is TGTGCCAGCAGCTTAGGGGAGGTGGTCACCGGGGAGCTGTTTTTT.

The chain couples TRBV12-5 to TRBJ2-3, with 14 positions matching TRBD2. V was pared by 4 bases and J by 5 bases, with 8 bases of the junction left unmatched. The length of the CDR3 is 17 residues. CDR1 is LGHNT, CDR2 FRNRAP, per germline. CDR3 nucleotides: TGTGCTAGTGGTTCCACACCGACTAGCGGGGGGGGAGATACGCAGTATTTT. Its translation is CASGSTPTSGGGDTQYF.

This clone is medium-sized by share. V and J are TRBV5-1 and TRBJ2-5; TRBD1 agrees at 11 bases. CDR3 length equals 16 residues. Trimming cost V 1 base and J 4 bases; bases outside gene matches: 6. Germline V lookup: CDR1 SGHRS, CDR2 YFSETQ. The CDR3 coding sequence is TGCGCCAGCAGCTTGCGGGACAGGGGGATCGGAGAGACCCAGTACTTC. Translated, it gives CASSLRDRGIGETQYF.

By proportion, this clone is medium-sized. V usage is TRBV6-6 and J usage is TRBJ1-3; D might be TRBD1 (6 bases). V was shortened by 8 bases and J by 0 bases, with 17 bases between the two germline ends. CDR3 length: 16 residues. CDR1 and CDR2 (germline): MNHNY, SVGAGI (reference sequence). The CDR3 bases are TGTGCCAGCGGGATACCACAGGGTTTCTCTGGAAACACCATATATTTT. Its protein is CASGIPQGFSGNTIYF.

The chain links TRBV12-5 to TRBJ2-1, with no clear D. The CDR3 covers 8 residues. Trimming took 5 bases from V and 12 from J, leaving 2 bases between them. The germline CDR1 and CDR2 sequences are LGHNT and FRNRAP. CDR3 in amino acids: CASGGQFF. The CDR3 DNA sequence: TGTGCTAGTGGTGGGCAGTTCTTC.

This clone ranks as medium-sized. V gene TRBV4-1 combines with J gene TRBJ1-1; D call uncertain. The CDR3 is 13 amino acids. V lost 1 base, J lost 2 bases, and 5 bases lay in between. The V gene's germline CDR1 is MGHRA and CDR2 YSYEKL. The CDR3 DNA sequence: TGCGCCAGCAGCCAAGGACAAAACACTGAAGCTTTCTTT. Its protein is CASSQGQNTEAFF.

This clone ranks as medium-sized. The V and J genes are TRBV5-5 and TRBJ2-1; 7 nucleotides align to TRBD2. Germline V CDR1 and CDR2: SGHKS, YYEKEE (reference sequence). V was clipped by 0 bases and J by 9 bases; unmatched bases: 6. The CDR3 covers 14 residues. The CDR3 here is CASSLDGLGFEQFF. CDR3 sequence (DNA): TGTGCCAGCAGCTTGGACGGACTAGGGTTTGAGCAGTTCTTC.

The rearrangement joins TRBV10-3 to TRBJ2-2; TRBD1 agrees at 7 bases. The trim removed 2 bases at V and 0 bases at J, leaving 6 bases unmatched. There are 17 residues in the CDR3. Germline V CDR1 and CDR2: ENHRY, SYGVKD. This chain's CDR3 is CAISEEGAGANTGELFF. DNA for the CDR3: TGTGCCATCAGTGAGGAGGGGGCTGGGGCGAACACCGGGGAGCTGTTTTTT.